The rows below give T cell receptor beta chains drawn from one sample of a study of shared clonotypes between healthy human individuals. TCRdb keeps only in-frame clones here, not all; method: immunoSEQ multiplex PCR. This table has 150,000 to 200,000 clones, 80% to 95% appearing once. The sequenced sample was naive CD4+ T cells sorted from blood. Every receptor here comes from a woman aged 25 to 45 in good health. The CDR3 runs from the conserved cysteine through the conserved F or W. The D gene is left open where the match is weak. The size field is filled for only some rows; it gives once, few, many or a size class.

TRBV7-2	.	TRBJ1-1	.	TGTGCCAGCAGCTTGGTACTTAACACTGAAGCTTTCTTT	CASSLVLNTEAFF
TRBV10-2	.	TRBJ2-7	TRBD2	TGCGCCACCCAGGAGGCTAGCGGAAACTACGAGCAGTACTTC	CATQEASGNYEQYF
TRBV30	.	TRBJ1-6	.	TGTGCCTGGGGGGCTGGTAGCTATAATTCACCCCTCCACTTT	CAWGAGSYNSPLHF
TRBV10-3	.	TRBJ1-1	.	TGTGCCATCAGTGAGTCAAAGCTGGGGAACACTGAAGCTTTCTTT	CAISESKLGNTEAFF
TRBV7-9	.	TRBJ1-4	.	TGTGCCAGCAGCTTAGACAGGAGTCCTAATGAAAAACTGTTTTTT	CASSLDRSPNEKLFF
TRBV4-1	.	TRBJ2-7	TRBD1	TGCGCCAGCAGCCAAGATTTTACAGGACAGGGGGACTTCGAGCAGTACTTC	CASSQDFTGQGDFEQYF
TRBV27	.	TRBJ2-6	TRBD1	TGTGCCAGCAGCCCGGACAGGGGGCAATCTGGGGCCAACGTCCTGACTTTC	CASSPDRGQSGANVLTF
TRBV11-2	.	TRBJ1-1	TRBD1	TGTGCCAGCAGCTTAAATAAGGGGGCAGGGGGAAACACTGAAGCTTTCTTT	CASSLNKGAGGNTEAFF
TRBV28	.	TRBJ1-2	.	TGTGCCAGCAGTGGTGCTGGGGGCTACACCTTC	CASSGAGGYTF
TRBV4-1	.	TRBJ2-7	.	TGCGCCAGCAGCCAAGCACGGGTTACCTACGAGCAGTACTTC	CASSQARVTYEQYF
TRBV10-3	.	TRBJ2-2	.	TGTGCCATCTCGGGGGGCTGGAGCGGTTCCGGGGAGCTGTTTTTT	CAISGGWSGSGELFF
TRBV4-1	.	TRBJ2-1	TRBD2	TGCGCCAGCAACCCTGGGCTAGCGGTACCTTACAATGAGCAGTTCTTC	CASNPGLAVPYNEQFF
TRBV27	.	TRBJ2-7	TRBD1	TGTGCCAGCAGTCAGGACAGGGGCACCTACGAGCAGTACTTC	CASSQDRGTYEQYF
TRBV28	.	TRBJ2-2	TRBD1	TGTGCCAGCAGTACCTATAGGGGGCTCAACACCGGGGAGCTGTTTTTT	CASSTYRGLNTGELFF
TRBV14	.	TRBJ2-7	.	TGTGCCAGCAGCCAGTCGTCGGACAGTTTTTCCTACGAGCAGTACTTC	CASSQSSDSFSYEQYF
TRBV1	.	TRBJ2-7	.	TGCACCAGCAGCCCGGGACTAGTCGTTTACGAGCAGTACTTC	CTSSPGLVVYEQYF
TRBV15	.	TRBJ2-6	.	TGTGCCACCAGCGCTAGAGCCGGGGGCTCTGGGGCCAACGTCCTGACTTTC	CATSARAGGSGANVLTF
TRBV10-3	.	TRBJ1-1	.	TGTGCCATCGTCAGGACGTTGAACACTGAAGCTTTCTTT	CAIVRTLNTEAFF
TRBV10-3	.	TRBJ1-5	TRBD1	TGTGCCATCAGTGAGTTGGACAGGGGTCAGCCCCAGCATTTT	CAISELDRGQPQHF
TRBV4-1	.	TRBJ1-2	.	TGCGCCAGCACCCCCCGGGCAGCAGCTAACTATGGCTACACCTTC	CASTPRAAANYGYTF
TRBV28	.	TRBJ2-7	.	TGTGCCAGCAGTCCCCAATTTCTCGAGCAGTACTTC	CASSPQFLEQYF
TRBV28	.	TRBJ2-7	.	TGTGCCAGCAGTTTAGGGGGGTACGAGCAGTACTTC	CASSLGGYEQYF
TRBV29-1	.	TRBJ2-1	TRBD2	TGCAGCGTGGAGACTAGCGGGAAAAATATTGGTGAGCAGTTCTTC	CSVETSGKNIGEQFF
TRBV18	once	TRBJ2-7	TRBD1	TGTGCCAGCTCACCTGGACAGGCGAGCTCCTACGAGCAGTACTTC	CASSPGQASSYEQYF
TRBV28	once	TRBJ1-1	.	TGTGCCAGCAGCGTATTCCGGGGACCGACATATACTGAAGCTTTCTTT	CASSVFRGPTYTEAFF
TRBV5-1	.	TRBJ2-7	TRBD1	TGCGCCAGCAGCTCGGGACAGGGACCGGAGCAGTACTTC	CASSSGQGPEQYF
TRBV19	.	TRBJ2-1	.	TGTGCCAGTAGTCGGAAAGCGGTAACTCAATCTGCCTACAATGAGCAGTTCTTC	CASSRKAVTQSAYNEQFF
TRBV6-1	.	TRBJ2-7	TRBD2	TGTGCCAGCCTAGTCCTAGCGGGAGTCGACGAGCAGTACTTC	CASLVLAGVDEQYF
TRBV28	.	TRBJ1-2	TRBD1	TGTGCCAGCAGTTTCACAGACAGGGGGCATGTTGGCTACACCTTC	CASSFTDRGHVGYTF
TRBV7-8	.	TRBJ2-3	TRBD2	TGTGCCAGCAGCCCTGTAGCGGGTACTAGCACAGATACGCAGTATTTT	CASSPVAGTSTDTQYF
TRBV28	once	TRBJ2-7	.	TGTGCCAGCAGTCCTGGGGCAGAGAGCTCCTACGAGCAGTACTTC	CASSPGAESSYEQYF
TRBV29-1	.	TRBJ2-1	.	TGCAGCGTTGAAAAACTATCTGTCGGGATTGAGCAGTTCTTC	CSVEKLSVGIEQFF
TRBV5-1	.	TRBJ2-7	TRBD1	TGCGCCAGCAGCTTGGCCCGGGACAGGGTGCCCTACGAGCAGTACTTC	CASSLARDRVPYEQYF
TRBV30	few	TRBJ1-5	.	TGTGCCTGGAGCGGCGGGACGGATCAGCCCCAGCATTTT	CAWSGGTDQPQHF
TRBV19	.	TRBJ1-1	.	TGTGCCAGTAGATCGGGATCGAAGGACACTGAAGCTTTCTTT	CASRSGSKDTEAFF
TRBV7-3	.	TRBJ2-1	TRBD1	TGTGCCAGCAGCTTACAGGGGGCTGGGAATGAGCAGTTCTTC	CASSLQGAGNEQFF
TRBV4-1	once	TRBJ1-1	.	TGCGCCAGCAGCCAAACCCTAACCCGTCTTATGAACACTGAAGCTTTCTTT	CASSQTLTRLMNTEAFF
TRBV28	.	TRBJ2-1	.	TGTGCCAGCGGAACTGCGGGGGCAACCTACAATGAGCAGTTCTTC	CASGTAGATYNEQFF
TRBV18	.	TRBJ2-7	TRBD1	TGTGCCAGCTCACCGGACAGGGTCCACGAGCAGTACTTC	CASSPDRVHEQYF
TRBV10-2	.	TRBJ2-5	TRBD2	TGCGCCAGCACCGGACTAGCGGACCCCCAAGAGACCCAGTACTTC	CASTGLADPQETQYF
TRBV10-3	.	TRBJ2-7	TRBD2	TGTGCCATCAGCGGACTAGCGGGACCCTACGAGCAGTACTTC	CAISGLAGPYEQYF
TRBV11-2	once	TRBJ2-7	.	TGTGCCAGCAGAAAAGGGGCTTCCGAGCAGTACTTC	CASRKGASEQYF
TRBV6-9	.	TRBJ1-2	TRBD1	TGTCCGATTAAGGGAAGCGGGACAGAGGAAAACTATGGCTACACCTTC	CPIKGSGTEENYGYTF
TRBV19	.	TRBJ2-7	TRBD2	TGTGCCACCACGCTCGCGGGGGGCTTAAACTCCTACGAGCAGTACTTC	CATTLAGGLNSYEQYF
TRBV28	.	TRBJ1-4	TRBD1	TGTGCCAGCAGTTTATACAGGGGAAATGAAAAACTGTTTTTT	CASSLYRGNEKLFF
TRBV11-3	.	TRBJ2-1	.	TGTGCCAGCAGCTCCGGAGGCAATGAGCAGTTCTTC	CASSSGGNEQFF
TRBV11-2	.	TRBJ1-2	.	TGTGCCAGCAGCTTAGTTGGGAGCCCGATGGGGATGGGATACACCTTC	CASSLVGSPMGMGYTF
TRBV28	.	TRBJ2-7	.	TGTGCCAGCAGTTTATCCGGGATTTCCTACGAGCAGTACTTC	CASSLSGISYEQYF
TRBV6-1	.	TRBJ2-7	.	TGTGCCACCGGGACTTTTCCCCCCTACGAGCAGTACTTC	CATGTFPPYEQYF
TRBV2	.	TRBJ1-1	TRBD1	TGTGCCAGCACCACCGGGACAGGGTTAACAGCTTTCTTT	CASTTGTGLTAFF
TRBV28	.	TRBJ1-4	.	TGTGCCAGCAGAGTGGGGGAAAAACTGTTTTTT	CASRVGEKLFF
TRBV11-2	.	TRBJ2-3	TRBD1	TGTGCCAGCAGCCCGAACCCAGGGGGAAACACAGATACGCAGTATTTT	CASSPNPGGNTDTQYF